This T cell receptor beta chain stems from a study of neoadjuvant anti-PD-1 for oral cavity cancer. The CDR3 is 14 residues long. Between the trimmed V and J ends, which lost 6 bases and 2 bases, there was a span of 14 bases. The germline V gene encodes CDR1 KGHSH and CDR2 LQKENI. This clone has only a few counts. Its antigen is as yet unknown. Clones were read by immunoSEQ multiplex PCR, and TCRdb kept only the in-frame ones, dropping some. The sample includes over 6,500 clones, about half of them seen just once. Points from the study as a whole: Post-treatment tumors with larger preexisting clones showed more shrinkage.

The genes are TRBV18 and TRBJ2-7; tentatively, D is TRBD1 or TRBD2 (5 bases each). Sequencing used tumor tissue, obtained before nivolumab (anti-PD-1) treatment. The source of this sequence is a person between 35 and 79 years old with oral cavity squamous cell carcinoma. The CDR3 here is CASSAGTLAYEQYF. For the CDR3, the DNA is TGTGCCAGCTCGGCCGGGACGCTCGCCTACGAGCAGTACTTC.